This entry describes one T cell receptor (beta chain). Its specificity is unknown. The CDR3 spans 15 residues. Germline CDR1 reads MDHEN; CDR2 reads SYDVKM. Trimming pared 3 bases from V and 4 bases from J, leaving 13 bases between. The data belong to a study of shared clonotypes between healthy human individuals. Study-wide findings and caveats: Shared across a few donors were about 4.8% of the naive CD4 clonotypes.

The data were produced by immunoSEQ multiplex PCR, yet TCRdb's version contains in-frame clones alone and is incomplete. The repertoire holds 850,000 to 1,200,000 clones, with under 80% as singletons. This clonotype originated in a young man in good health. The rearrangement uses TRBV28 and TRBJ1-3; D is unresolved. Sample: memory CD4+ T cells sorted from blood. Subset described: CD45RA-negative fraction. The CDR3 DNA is TGTGCCAGCAGTTTGAACCCGTCGGGAGGAAACACCATATATTTT. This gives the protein CASSLNPSGGNTIYF.